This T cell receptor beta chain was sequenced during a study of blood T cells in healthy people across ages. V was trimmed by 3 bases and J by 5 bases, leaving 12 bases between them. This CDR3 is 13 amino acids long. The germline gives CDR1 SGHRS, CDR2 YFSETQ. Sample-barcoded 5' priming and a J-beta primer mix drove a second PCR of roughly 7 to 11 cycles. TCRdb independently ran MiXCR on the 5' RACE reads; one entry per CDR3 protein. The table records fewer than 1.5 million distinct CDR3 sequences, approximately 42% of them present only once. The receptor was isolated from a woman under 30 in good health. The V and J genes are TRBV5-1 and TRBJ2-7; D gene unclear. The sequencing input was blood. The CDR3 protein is CASSSEEGNEQYF. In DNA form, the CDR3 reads TGCGCCAGCAGCTCTGAGGAAGGTAACGAGCAGTACTTC.